This TCR beta chain originates from a study of CD8 T cells in Susac syndrome. Study-level results: Maximal CD8+ clonal expansion in Susac was observed within TEMRA cells and among active patients. Susac-specific public clones were found in both the total CD8+ and the CD8+ TEMRA repertoires, with over 15 in the former and about 5 in the latter. Acknowledgment was made by the study that its TCR sequencing and HLA analysis involved a relatively small number of individuals.

Each Susac syndrome patient had definite or probable disease by recently defined criteria. Notes on this clonotype: What it binds is unknown.

A quantity of about 0.45 to 1 ug RNA underwent reverse transcription using random hexamers. TCRdb re-derived calls from the immunoSEQ multiplex PCR reads in MiXCR, one entry per CDR3 protein. The sample has around 81,000 distinct CDR3 sequences; 94% are singletons. The CDR3 covers 12 residues. The V and J ends lost 5 bases and 6 bases respectively, with 11 bases between them. V usage is TRBV12-3 or TRBV12-4 and J usage is TRBJ2-7; tentatively, D is TRBD1 (6 bases). Sequenced: CD8+ T cells from PBMCs. The TCR was taken from a human donor with Susac syndrome. The CDR3 coding sequence is TGTGCCAGCAGTCCCGGACAGTTCGAGCAGTACTTC. It encodes CASSPGQFEQYF.